This record concerns one T cell receptor (beta chain) sequence. Its antigen is as yet unknown. MiXCR was run by TCRdb on the PCR reads, yielding one entry per CDR3 protein. This repertoire shows around 460,000 distinct CDR3 sequences, around 25% found once; its top ten account for under 0.8%. This specimen belongs to a study of molecular identifiers for immune sequencing clone quantification. For the study at large: In replicates, RNA from around 20,000 or 100,000 naive CD8 cells was divided five ways and four parts were sequenced. Study results and limitations: Clones that exceeded 20 RNA copies held over 97% of effector molecules, yet under 1% in naive cells.

Naive CD8 T cells underwent sorting with the CD8+CD4-CCR7+CD45RA+ definition. This receptor was identified in a human donor in good health. Some libraries in this study had Jurkat cell RNA spiked in. The sequenced material came from naive CD8+ T cells from blood, with Jurkat cell RNA spiked in. Documented subset: FACS-sorted CD8+CD4-CCR7+CD45RA+ naive T cells.

Written as DNA, the CDR3 is TGTGCCAGCAGCCAAGTCACGGGTAAGGTAATTCGTTCACCCCTCCACTTT. It encodes CASSQVTGKVIRSPLHF. This rearrangement joins TRBV3-2 to TRBJ1-6. TRBV3-2 is a pseudogene locus. CDR3 length: 17 residues.